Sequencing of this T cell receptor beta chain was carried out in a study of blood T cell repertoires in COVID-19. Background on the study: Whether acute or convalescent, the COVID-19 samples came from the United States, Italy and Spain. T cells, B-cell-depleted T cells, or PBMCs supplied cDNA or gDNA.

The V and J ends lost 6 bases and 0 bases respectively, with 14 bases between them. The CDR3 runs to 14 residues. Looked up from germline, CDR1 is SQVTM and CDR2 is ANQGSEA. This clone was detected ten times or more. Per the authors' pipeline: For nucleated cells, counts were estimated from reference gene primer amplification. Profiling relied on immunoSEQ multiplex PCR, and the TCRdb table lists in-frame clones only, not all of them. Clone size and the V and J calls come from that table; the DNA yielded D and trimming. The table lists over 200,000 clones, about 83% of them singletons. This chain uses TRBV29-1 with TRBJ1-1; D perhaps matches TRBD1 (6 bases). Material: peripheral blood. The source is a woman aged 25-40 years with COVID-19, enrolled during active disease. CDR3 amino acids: CSVEWTAMNTEAFF. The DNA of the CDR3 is TGCAGCGTCGAATGGACAGCCATGAACACTGAAGCTTTCTTT.